These 7 T cell receptor beta chains were sequenced from one sample in a study of blood T cell repertoires in COVID-19. Generated by immunoSEQ multiplex PCR, the TCRdb table keeps only in-frame clones and is missing some. Among roughly 200,000 clones listed, about 81% were seen once. The sequenced sample was PBMCs or T cells enriched from blood (not recorded which). All receptors derive from a man in his forties or fifties who had recovered from COVID-19.

This clone was seen a handful of times. The gene calls are TRBV28 and TRBJ1-2; 11 positions match TRBD1. Germline CDR1 and CDR2: MDHEN and SYDVKM. The CDR3 sequence is 16 residues long. The ends lost 4 bases at V and 7 bases at J; junction bases unmatched: 11. The CDR3 sequence is CASSSSGQGGSVGYTF. For the CDR3, the DNA is TGTGCCAGCAGTTCGTCGGGACAGGGGGGGTCGGTTGGCTACACCTTC.

The chain employs TRBV19 and TRBJ2-7; 8 positions agree with TRBD1. The CDR3 is 16 residues long. The junction had 16 bases not matched to a gene; V was cut back by 6 bases and J by 6 bases. CDR1 and CDR2 (germline): LNHDA, SQIVND (reference sequence). In nucleotides, the CDR3 is TGTGCCAGTAGCACCGTTCAGGGGGCATATGTTTTCGAGCAGTACTTC. Its translation is CASSTVQGAYVFEQYF.

There are many counts of this clone. The chain carries TRBV29-1 and TRBJ2-5; TRBD1 matches at 11 bases. V lost 2 bases and J lost 3; bases outside the gene matches: 20. Germline values: CDR1 SQVTM, CDR2 ANQGSEA. This CDR3 has 20 amino acids. The CDR3 here is CSVEYLQRDRGNSIKETQYF. The CDR3, as DNA: TGCAGCGTTGAATACCTACAACGGGACAGGGGGAACTCAATCAAAGAGACCCAGTACTTC.

V is TRBV30 and J is TRBJ2-7; possible D gene TRBD1, 6 bases. CDR3 length: 16 amino acids. Trimming stripped 3 bases from V and 0 bases from J, with 18 bases between. The germline CDR1 and CDR2 sequences are GTSNPN and SVGIG (reference sequence). This chain's CDR3 is CAWSPPRGGFSYEQYF. CDR3 in DNA: TGTGCCTGGAGCCCTCCACGAGGGGGATTCTCCTACGAGCAGTACTTC.

This chain links TRBV7-9 with TRBJ2-5, with TRBD2 matching 7 bases. V was clipped by 3 bases and J by 4 bases; unmatched bases: 8. CDR3 length: 15 amino acids. Germline-derived CDR1 and CDR2 are SEHNR and FQNEAQ (reference sequence). For the CDR3, the DNA is TGTGCCAGCAGCTTGGGCGGGGGAGCTTCAGAGACCCAGTACTTC. Encoded protein: CASSLGGGASETQYF.

The rearrangement links TRBV11-2 to TRBJ2-1; a weak D match, TRBD1 (6 bases). Germline CDR1 reads SGHAT; CDR2 reads FQNNGV. V lost 5 bases and J lost 8, with 10 bases in between. This CDR3 contains 12 residues. The CDR3 is CASSKQGYEQFF. The DNA for the CDR3 is TGTGCCAGCAGCAAACAGGGTTATGAGCAGTTCTTC.

This clone was recorded once. The chain employs TRBV5-1 and TRBJ1-1; D unresolved. The CDR3 covers 15 residues. V was trimmed by 1 base and J by 1 base, leaving 11 bases between them. Germline assignment: CDR1 SGHRS and CDR2 YFSETQ. The CDR3 reads CASSLSAAANTEAFF. CDR3 DNA: TGCGCCAGCAGCTTGTCGGCAGCGGCGAACACTGAAGCTTTCTTT.